One and the same sample provided the 26 T cell receptor beta chains below, sequenced in a study of PD-1 blockade in classical Hodgkin lymphoma. Every patient was affected by relapse after autologous stem cell transplantation, while exposure to brentuximab vedotin was not uniform. Profiled with immunoSEQ multiplex PCR; TCRdb holds only in-frame clones, not every one. The table shows 90,000 to 100,000 clones, with approximately 80% occurring only once. The sequencing used peripheral blood mononuclear cells (PBMCs), collected before the second cycle of nivolumab. The source of these receptors is a human donor with classical Hodgkin lymphoma.

The gene calls are TRBV7-9 and TRBJ2-7, with a tentative D call TRBD1 (6 bases). The germline gives CDR1 SEHNR, CDR2 FQNEAQ (reference sequence). CDR3 length: 16 residues. Between the trimmed V and J ends, which lost 0 bases and 0 bases, there was a span of 12 bases. CDR3 DNA: TGTGCCAGCAGCTTAGCGGGGGCAAGTAGCTCCTACGAGCAGTACTTC. Its protein is CASSLAGASSSYEQYF. Looking up the rest from reference TRBV7-9 and TRBJ2-7 gives the full variable domain: DTGVSQNPRHKITKRGQNVTFRCDPISEHNRLYWYRQTLGQGPEFLTYFQNEAQLEKSRLLSDRFSAERPKGSFSTLEIQRTEQGDSAMYLCASSLAGASSSYEQYFGPGTRLTVT.

J is TRBJ2-1 and V is TRBV19; 12 bases are a match to TRBD2. Trimming took 1 base from V and 6 from J; bases not matched to a gene: 4. The germline gives CDR1 LNHDA, CDR2 SQIVND (reference sequence). The CDR3 loop spans 16 amino acids. The CDR3 DNA reads TGTGCCAGTAGTATAGTTGCTAGCGGGAGGGCCAATGAGCAGTTCTTC. Its protein product is CASSIVASGRANEQFF.

The CDR3 protein is CASTGRRPSYEQYF. The CDR3 nucleotides read TGTGCCAGCACGGGGAGAAGACCCTCCTACGAGCAGTACTTC. The chain recombines TRBV28 with TRBJ2-7; the D gene is possibly TRBD2 (5 bases). V dropped 7 bases and J dropped 0 bases, with 13 bases sitting between them. The CDR3 is 14 residues long. Germline assignment: CDR1 MDHEN and CDR2 SYDVKM. The full variable domain, completed using reference TRBV28 and TRBJ2-7, is DVKVTQSSRYLVKRTGEKVFLECVQDMDHENMFWYRQDPGLGLRLIYFSYDVKMKEKGDIPEGYSVSREKKERFSLILESASTNQTSMYLCASTGRRPSYEQYFGPGTRLTVT.

This clone appeared once. This chain connects TRBV2 to TRBJ2-5; possibly TRBD1 for D (5 bases). V dropped 4 bases and J dropped 1 base, with 10 bases sitting between them. Germline loops: CDR1 SNHLY, CDR2 FYNNEI. This CDR3 spans 14 amino acids. The CDR3 DNA reads as TGTGCCAGCAGTGTCCGGACACGCCAAGAGACCCAGTACTTC. Translating gives CASSVRTRQETQYF. Full variable domain (rest looked up from reference TRBV2 and TRBJ2-5): EPEVTQTPSHQVTQMGQEVILRCVPISNHLYFYWYRQILGQKVEFLVSFYNNEISEKSEIFDDQFSVERPDGSNFTLKIRSTKLEDSAMYFCASSVRTRQETQYFGPGTRLLVL.

V gene TRBV5-1 combines with J gene TRBJ2-7; D gene unclear. The germline V gene has CDR1 SGHRS and CDR2 YFSETQ. V was clipped by 6 bases and J by 3 bases, with 13 bases between them. The CDR3 covers 13 residues. CDR3 in amino acids: CASTGDTYYEQYF. The CDR3 DNA sequence: TGCGCCAGCACCGGAGACACCTACTACGAGCAGTACTTC. Supplemented by reference TRBV5-1 and TRBJ2-7, the full variable domain reads KAGVTQTPRYLIKTRGQQVTLSCSPISGHRSVSWYQQTPGQGLQFLFEYFSETQRNKGNFPGRFSGRQFSNSRSEMNVSTLELGDSALYLCASTGDTYYEQYFGPGTRLTVT.

Here the CDR3 DNA reads TGTGCCAGCAGTTTGTTCCACCTGGACACTGAAGCTTTCTTT. This codes for CASSLFHLDTEAFF. This chain links TRBV28 with TRBJ1-1; no firm D call. Trimming took off 3 bases at V and 3 bases at J, with 11 bases between the two ends. Per germline, CDR1 MDHEN and CDR2 SYDVKM. The CDR3 runs 14 residues.

The chain is built from TRBV6-6 and TRBJ1-5; 7 nucleotides match TRBD1. The CDR3 runs 13 residues. The J segment lost 7 bases and the V segment lost 6 bases, leaving 6 bases of the junction unmatched. The germline V gene encodes CDR1 MNHNY and CDR2 SVGAGI (reference sequence). CDR3 sequence (DNA): TGTGCCAGCAGGATTACAGGGGAGCAGCCCCAGCATTTT. It yields the protein CASRITGEQPQHF.

This chain connects TRBV5-1 to TRBJ2-5, with a possible D match to TRBD1 (5 bases). The CDR3 consists of 15 residues. Germline V gives CDR1 SGHRS, CDR2 YFSETQ. The germline V and J ends were trimmed by 4 bases and 0 bases, with 13 bases remaining between them. The CDR3 coding sequence is TGCGCCAGCAGCACATTTCTAGGGGACCAAGAGACCCAGTACTTC. Its translation: CASSTFLGDQETQYF.

This chain links TRBV6-4 with TRBJ2-1; the D is unclear. The CDR3 loop spans 12 amino acids. Trimming stripped 6 bases from V and 2 bases from J, with 5 bases between. Germline lookup yields CDR1 MRHNA and CDR2 SNTAGT. CDR3: CASRGTYNEQFF. CDR3 DNA: TGTGCCAGCAGAGGAACCTACAATGAGCAGTTCTTC.

The gene calls are TRBV21-1 and TRBJ2-1; the listed D gene, TRBD2, was not tested against the DNA. TRBV21-1 is deemed a pseudogene. The CDR3 sequence is 13 residues long. The CDR3 reads CASSKQREAEQFF. The CDR3 DNA sequence: TGTGCCAGCAGCAAACAGCGGGAAGCCGAGCAGTTCTTC.

This sequence joins TRBV10-3 and TRBJ1-2; no firm D call. V lost 3 bases, J lost 0 bases, and 11 bases lay in between. Germline assignment: CDR1 ENHRY and CDR2 SYGVKD. This CDR3 region has 15 residues. In nucleotides, the CDR3 is TGTGCCATCAGTGACAGTCCGTCAGCTAACTATGGCTACACCTTC. Protein product: CAISDSPSANYGYTF.

V and J are TRBV10-3 and TRBJ1-2; 9 nucleotides agree with TRBD1. Germline CDR1 ENHRY, CDR2 SYGVKD. V gave up 8 bases and J gave up 4 bases; unmatched junction bases: 2. The CDR3 spans 12 residues. CDR3 sequence (DNA): TGTGCCATCGGGACAGGGCTCTATGGCTACACCTTC. Amino acids: CAIGTGLYGYTF.

This clone was detected once. The chain carries TRBV7-2 and TRBJ2-2; 11 bases fit TRBD2. Germline-derived CDR1 and CDR2 are SGHTA and FQGNSA. The trim removed 2 bases at V and 5 bases at J, leaving 10 bases unmatched. CDR3 size: 18 residues. CDR3 bases: TGTGCCAGCAGCTTACGCGTCCGGCTAGCGGGAGGTACCGGGGAGCTGTTTTTT. Protein sequence: CASSLRVRLAGGTGELFF.

This chain links TRBV7-2 with TRBJ2-7, with no clear D. Trimming stripped 1 base from V and 5 bases from J, with 18 bases between. Germline loops: CDR1 SGHTA, CDR2 FQGNSA. CDR3 length equals 16 residues. In nucleotides, the CDR3 is TGTGCCAGCAGCTTAGACGCCCTACCTATAAGGGACGAGCAGTACTTC. Its translation: CASSLDALPIRDEQYF.

The chain uses TRBV10-3 and TRBJ2-1; the D is unclear. This CDR3 has 13 residues. Deletions cut 4 bases from V and 4 bases from J, with 8 bases between. Per the germline V gene, CDR1 is ENHRY and CDR2 is SYGVKD. The DNA for the CDR3 is TGTGCCATCAGTGGTGACGGGTACAATGAGCAGTTCTTC. Translating gives CAISGDGYNEQFF.

The V and J genes are TRBV6-5 and TRBJ1-1; D uncertain. The CDR3 extends over 15 amino acids. The V gene lost 0 bases and the J gene lost 0 bases, with 8 bases spanning the gap. Germline V lookup: CDR1 MNHEY, CDR2 SVGAGI. The CDR3 is CASSYSGTLNTEAFF. The CDR3, as DNA: TGTGCCAGCAGTTACTCGGGCACGTTGAACACTGAAGCTTTCTTT.

The V gene is TRBV28, the J gene TRBJ2-7, with 9 bases identical to TRBD1. CDR3 length: 14 amino acids. Germline V gene sequence: CDR1 MDHEN, CDR2 SYDVKM. Trimming at V came to 6 bases and at J to 3 bases, leaving 6 bases not matched to a gene. DNA of the CDR3: TGTGCCAGCAGCCCCGGGACAGGGTACTACGAGCAGTACTTC. This gives the protein CASSPGTGYYEQYF.

The chain couples TRBV7-2 to TRBJ2-5; D remains unclear. Germline V lookup: CDR1 SGHTA, CDR2 FQGNSA. The V end lost 5 bases, the J end lost 5 bases, and 15 bases lay between the germline ends. The CDR3 is 14 residues long. The CDR3 bases are TGTGCCAGCAGCCCCGGCAGGCACCTGGAGACCCAGTACTTC. Translated: CASSPGRHLETQYF.

The chain uses TRBV10-3 and TRBJ2-2; 11 bases map to TRBD2. This CDR3 has 13 residues. The V gene's germline CDR1 is ENHRY and CDR2 SYGVKD. The trim removed 10 bases at V and 8 bases at J, leaving 6 bases unmatched. CDR3 nucleotides: TGTGCCACGGGACTAGCGGCTGGGGGGGAGCTGTTTTTT. Protein product: CATGLAAGGELFF.

The sample holds a few counts of this clone. The rearrangement uses TRBV9 and TRBJ2-1, with TRBD2 matching 16 bases. The junction had 4 bases not matched to a gene; V was cut back by 5 bases and J by 2 bases. Germline CDR1 is SGDLS and CDR2 is YYNGEE. This CDR3 comprises 17 residues. CDR3 sequence (DNA): TGTGCCAGCAGTGGGGGACTAGCGGGAGGGACCTACAATGAGCAGTTCTTC. Its protein product is CASSGGLAGGTYNEQFF.

This CDR3 reads CASNNVGGSLYEQYF. For the CDR3, the DNA is TGTGCCAGCAACAATGTAGGGGGGAGCCTCTACGAGCAGTACTTC. The gene calls are TRBV11-2 and TRBJ2-7; D may correspond to TRBD1 or TRBD2 (6 bases each). Germline V gives CDR1 SGHAT, CDR2 FQNNGV. Trimming removed 7 bases at V and 3 bases at J, with 19 bases between. This CDR3 is 15 amino acids long.

This clone appeared a few times. This chain joins TRBV11-1 and TRBJ2-7; a possible D gene is TRBD2 (5 bases). Per the germline V gene, CDR1 is SGHAT and CDR2 is FQDESV (reference sequence). The CDR3 spans 13 residues. V was cut by 2 bases and J by 6 bases, with 11 bases left in between. The CDR3, as DNA: TGTGCCAGCAGCTTAAACCCGGAGGTCGAGCAGTACTTC. It yields the protein CASSLNPEVEQYF.

The gene calls are TRBV5-4 and TRBJ1-4; a possible D gene is TRBD1 (6 bases). The CDR3 totals 13 residues. Germline V gene sequence: CDR1 SGHNT, CDR2 YYREEE (reference sequence). V shed 3 bases and J shed 8 bases, with 11 bases lying between them. The CDR3 DNA sequence: TGTGCCAGCAGCTCGGACAGCGCCGAAAAACTGTTTTTT. Translating gives CASSSDSAEKLFF. Filled out from reference TRBV5-4 and TRBJ1-4, the complete variable domain reads ETGVTQSPTHLIKTRGQQVTLRCSSQSGHNTVSWYQQALGQGPQFIFQYYREEENGRGNFPPRFSGLQFPNYSSELNVNALELDDSALYLCASSSDSAEKLFFGSGTQLSVL.

The chain is built from TRBV7-9 and TRBJ2-5; tentative D call: TRBD2 (6 bases). CDR1 and CDR2 from the germline V gene are SEHNR and FQNEAQ (reference sequence). V lost 5 bases and J lost 2, with 18 bases in between. The CDR3 covers 16 residues. The CDR3 loop reads CASSRWTTSLQETQYF. The CDR3 region has the DNA TGTGCCAGCAGCCGCTGGACGACTAGTTTACAAGAGACCCAGTACTTC. The variable domain in full, completed from reference TRBV7-9 and TRBJ2-5, reads DTGVSQNPRHKITKRGQNVTFRCDPISEHNRLYWYRQTLGQGPEFLTYFQNEAQLEKSRLLSDRFSAERPKGSFSTLEIQRTEQGDSAMYLCASSRWTTSLQETQYFGPGTRLLVL.

This chain uses TRBV7-3 with TRBJ2-7; D is uncertain. The CDR3 runs 13 residues. CDR1 and CDR2 from the germline V gene are SGHTA and FQGTGA. Trimming took 0 bases from V and 6 from J, leaving 9 bases between them. In DNA, the CDR3 is TGTGCCAGCAGCTTAACGTTGTGGGGCGAGCAGTACTTC. Protein product: CASSLTLWGEQYF.

In its sample, this clone was seen once. In DNA form, the CDR3 reads TGTGCCATCAGCCCCGGGCAGGGGACTGAAGCTTTCTTT. This sequence encodes CAISPGQGTEAFF. The V call is TRBV10-3, the J call TRBJ1-1, with a weak D call TRBD1 (6 bases). The germline CDR1 and CDR2 sequences are ENHRY and SYGVKD. V was shortened by 6 bases and J by 5 bases, with 13 bases between the two germline ends. The CDR3 totals 13 residues.